These T cell receptor beta chains were read from a single sample in a study of blood T cells in healthy people across ages. One entry per CDR3 protein results from TCRdb running MiXCR on the 5' RACE reads. In the table there are 650,000 to 800,000 distinct CDR3 sequences, roughly half of which are singletons. The source material was blood. The origin of the receptors is a woman older than 75 in good health. CDR3s include the opening cysteine and the closing phenylalanine or tryptophan. Each record gives: V gene, clone size, J gene, D gene, CDR3 DNA, CDR3 protein. D genes are given only for firm matches. Clone size, where shown, is once, few, many, or a class for clones that have expanded.

>TRBV20-1|-|TRBJ2-2|TRBD2
TGCAGTGCTAGACGGGGGGGAAATTGGGAGCTGTTTTTT
CSARRGGNWELFF
>TRBV5-1|-|TRBJ2-7|TRBD2
TGCGCCAGCAGGCCGGGGGGACTCTCCTACGAGCAGTACTTC
CASRPGGLSYEQYF
>TRBV11-2|many|TRBJ2-5|-
TGTGCCAGCAGCCGCGGTGCCGAGGAGACCCAGTACTTC
CASSRGAEETQYF
>TRBV4-1|-|TRBJ2-7|-
TGCGCCAGCAGCCGGGACCCAGGGGTTCCCTACGAGCAGTACTTC
CASSRDPGVPYEQYF
>TRBV4-1|-|TRBJ2-1|-
TGCGCCAGCAGCCACGCCGGGAGATCCAATGAGCAGTTCTTC
CASSHAGRSNEQFF
>TRBV4-1|-|TRBJ2-1|-
TGCGCCAGCAGCCAAGTCGGCAGGATGAATGAGCAGTTCTTC
CASSQVGRMNEQFF
>TRBV5-1|many|TRBJ2-1|-
TGCGCCAGCAGCTCGATCCCGGGGAATGAGCAGTTCTTC
CASSSIPGNEQFF
>TRBV7-7|many|TRBJ2-3|-
TGTGCCAGCAGCTTAGCGGACACAGATACGCAGTATTTT
CASSLADTDTQYF
>TRBV27|many|TRBJ2-3|-
TGTGCCAGCAGTTTATTATCTCAGGGTACGCAGTATTTT
CASSLLSQGTQYF
>TRBV10-1|-|TRBJ1-5|-
TGCGCCAGCAGTGAAGCAGGGACCCATCAGCCCCAGCATTTT
CASSEAGTHQPQHF
>TRBV12-5|-|TRBJ2-4|TRBD1
TGTGCTAGTGGTTTGCGTATACAGGGGACCAAAAACATTCAGTACTTC
CASGLRIQGTKNIQYF
>TRBV6-5|many|TRBJ1-5|TRBD1
TGTGCCAGCAGTTACTCGCGACAGGGAGGTCAGCCCCAGCATTTT
CASSYSRQGGQPQHF
>TRBV4-2|-|TRBJ1-4|-
TGTGCCAGCAGCCAAGATAACAGGTTGAACATGGGGGCTAATGAAAAACTGTTTTTT
CASSQDNRLNMGANEKLFF
>TRBV5-1|many|TRBJ2-1|-
TGCGCCAGCAGCCTAGGACACGGCTCCTACAATGAGCAGTTCTTC
CASSLGHGSYNEQFF
>TRBV18|-|TRBJ1-1|-
TGTGCCAGCTCACCAACCCAGGGCACTGAAGCTTTCTTT
CASSPTQGTEAFF
>TRBV12-3/TRBV12-4|-|TRBJ2-3|-
TGTGCCAGCAGCGATCGGAGAGGATTCGGCACAGATACGCAGTATTTT
CASSDRRGFGTDTQYF
>TRBV30|many|TRBJ2-1|-
TGTGCTTGGAAGACTGGGAGCTCCTACAATGAGCAGTTCTTC
CAWKTGSSYNEQFF
>TRBV5-1|-|TRBJ1-1|-
TGCGCCAGCAGCCGCTGGGTTTACACTGAAGCTTTCTTT
CASSRWVYTEAFF
>TRBV18|once|TRBJ2-7|-
TGTGCCAGCTCACCAGGGACCTCCGACGAGCAGTACTTC
CASSPGTSDEQYF
>TRBV27|-|TRBJ2-7|TRBD1
TGTGCCAGCAGTTCTAGAGGGACAGGCGCCTACGAGCAGTACTTC
CASSSRGTGAYEQYF
>TRBV20-1|once|TRBJ2-1|TRBD2
TGCAGTGCTGTTACCGGGACTAGCGGGCCCAATGAGCAGTTCTTC
CSAVTGTSGPNEQFF
>TRBV28|-|TRBJ2-7|-
TGTGCCAGCAGTTTATTCCCCAGCGCTGACACGTACGAGCAGTACTTC
CASSLFPSADTYEQYF
>TRBV25-1|-|TRBJ2-7|-
TGTGCCAGCAGTGGAAACAACTACGAGCAGTACTTC
CASSGNNYEQYF
>TRBV7-6|-|TRBJ2-4|-
TGTGCCAGCAGCTTAGAAGGACCTGGGGTGCAGTACTTC
CASSLEGPGVQYF
>TRBV27|few|TRBJ2-7|TRBD2
TGTGCCAGCAGTTCAGGGACTAGCGGGAGCCTCGAGCAGTACTTC
CASSSGTSGSLEQYF
>TRBV6-6|-|TRBJ2-3|TRBD1
TGTGCCAGCAGCCGCGCCGGGACAGGGTACACAGATACGCAGTATTTT
CASSRAGTGYTDTQYF
>TRBV6-5|-|TRBJ1-1|-
TGTGCCAGCAGTTACTCGAGAGCCGGCAGGCGCACTGAAGCTTTCTTT
CASSYSRAGRRTEAFF
>TRBV3-1|few|TRBJ2-7|-
TGTGCCAGCAGCCACTACGGCAGGGCTTACGAGCAGTACTTC
CASSHYGRAYEQYF
>TRBV10-3|-|TRBJ2-7|-
TGTGCCATCACTGCCTCCGCGGGGAGCTCCTACAATGAGCAGTACTTC
CAITASAGSSYNEQYF
>TRBV29-1|once|TRBJ2-5|TRBD1
TGCAGCGTGGGACAGGGGCCCGGGGAGACCCAGTACTTC
CSVGQGPGETQYF
>TRBV7-9|-|TRBJ2-3|-
TGTGCCAGCAGCTTAAGACAGAGACGCACAGATACGCAGTATTTT
CASSLRQRRTDTQYF
>TRBV20-1|few|TRBJ2-2|-
TGCAGTGCTAGAGGAAGGACTACGAAACACACCGGGGAGCTGTTTTTT
CSARGRTTKHTGELFF
>TRBV3-1|-|TRBJ2-3|-
TGTGCCAGCAGCCAAGCCTTCAGTTTTGGGTACGATACGCAGTATTTT
CASSQAFSFGYDTQYF
>TRBV11-2|-|TRBJ2-4|TRBD1
TGTGCCAGCAGCTTTGGGAAGTCGACAGGGCCCGCTAGATTAGCCAAAAACATTCAGCACTTC
CASSFGKSTGPARLAKNIQHF
>TRBV12-3/TRBV12-4|-|TRBJ2-3|TRBD2
TGTGCCGGGCGGGGGGACACAGATACGCAGTATTTT
CAGRGDTDTQYF
>TRBV2|many|TRBJ2-3|-
TGTGCCAGCGAGGACAGATTGACAGATACGCAGTATTTT
CASEDRLTDTQYF
>TRBV27|-|TRBJ1-5|TRBD1
TGTGCCAGCAGGGGACAGGAAGGTCAGCCCCAGCATTTT
CASRGQEGQPQHF
>TRBV6-5|-|TRBJ2-7|-
TGTGCCAGCAGTTACTCGTCAAGGGAGTTCGACGAGCAGTACTTC
CASSYSSREFDEQYF
>TRBV29-1|-|TRBJ2-1|-
TGCAGCGTTGAAGGTCCGGACATCTCCTACAATGAGCAGTTCTTC
CSVEGPDISYNEQFF
>TRBV9|many|TRBJ2-3|-
TGTGCCAGCAGCGTAGATCTAGCAACAGATACGCAGTATTTT
CASSVDLATDTQYF
>TRBV21-1|-|TRBJ2-7|-
TGTGCCAGCAGCAAAGTGGGCCGCCTTGCCCTACCCTACGAGCAGTACTTC
CASSKVGRLALPYEQYF
>TRBV20-1|-|TRBJ2-5|TRBD2
TGCAGTGCTAGGGGGGCTAGCGGGACCCATGAGCAGTACTTC
CSARGASGTHEQYF
>TRBV5-1|-|TRBJ2-5|TRBD2
TGCGCCAGCAGCTTGGTTAGCGGGGACCAAGAGACCCAGTACTTC
CASSLVSGDQETQYF
>TRBV5-1|-|TRBJ2-1|TRBD1
TGCGCCAGCAGCTTGGCCGACAGGGTGAATGAGCAGTTCTTC
CASSLADRVNEQFF
>TRBV29-1|-|TRBJ2-7|-
TGCAGCGTTGTAGACAGAAAAGACTACGAGCAGTACTTC
CSVVDRKDYEQYF
>TRBV5-1|-|TRBJ1-1|-
TGCGCCAGCAGCTTCGGTCAGGGCGGTGAAGCTTTCTTT
CASSFGQGGEAFF
>TRBV23-1|-|TRBJ2-3|-
TGCGCCAGCAGTCACAGCTGGCAGTCCACAGATACGCAGTATTTT
CASSHSWQSTDTQYF
>TRBV4-1|many|TRBJ2-1|-
TGCGCCAGCAGCCAAGTCGGGACCGCCGTCAATGAGCAGTTCTTC
CASSQVGTAVNEQFF
>TRBV14|-|TRBJ1-2|-
TGTGCCAGCAGCCAATCCAACTTCCCCGGAATTAGCTACACCTTC
CASSQSNFPGISYTF
>TRBV7-9|-|TRBJ1-2|TRBD1
TGTGCCAGCAGCGACGGGACAGTTCCTACCTATGGCTACACCTTC
CASSDGTVPTYGYTF
>TRBV29-1|many|TRBJ2-3|-
TGCAGCGTTGAAGCCAGGGGCACAGATACGCAGTATTTT
CSVEARGTDTQYF